The T cell receptor (beta chain) described here comes from a study of blood T cell repertoires in COVID-19. Self-reported history from a screening survey and questionnaire set each donor's cohort. Study processing details: Amplification of reference gene primers provided the estimated nucleated cell counts. Libraries were prepared by immunoSEQ multiplex PCR; TCRdb keeps only in-frame clonotypes and omits some of them. Clone size and the V and J calls come from that table; the DNA yielded D and trimming. The sample has roughly 300,000 clones, roughly 87% seen once; the top ten hold 0.9% to 1.2%. Trimming removed 0 bases at V and 4 bases at J, with 10 bases between. This CDR3 region has 15 residues. The V gene's germline CDR1 is SGDLS and CDR2 YYNGEE.

The material sequenced was PBMCs or T cells enriched from blood (not recorded which). J is TRBJ1-4 and V is TRBV9; weak D call: TRBD1 (5 bases). This clonotype originated in a woman in her 30s who had recovered from COVID-19. The CDR3 region is CASSVGGLFNEKLFF. CDR3 coding DNA: TGTGCCAGCAGCGTAGGGGGCCTATTTAATGAAAAACTGTTTTTT.